A single T cell receptor beta chain is shown here with its context. Antigen: not known. Other DNA sequences from this sample encode an identical CDR3 as well. The PCR had 60 Vbeta and 13 Jbeta primers. Only in-frame clones appear in the TCRdb table, and some are missing; sequencing was by immunoSEQ multiplex PCR. Found here are roughly 250,000 clones, roughly two thirds of them singletons; the top ten hold 2% to 2.5%. This entry belongs to a study of cytomegalovirus exposure and HLA in healthy donors. Study-wide background: An earlier analysis identified 120 million or so unique TCR beta sequences in 150 million to 200 million T cells. Study-wide results and limits: The authors considered a cluster of highly shared sequence variants likely to be a sequencing artifact. Presence/absence analyses treated sequencing depth as roughly uniform across donors. Available immune exposure information covered CMV serostatus only.

The sequence came from a female donor in good health and CMV-seronegative. What was sequenced was PBMCs.

In DNA, the CDR3 is TGTGCCAGCACTAAACAGGGTGGCAATGAGCAGTTCTTC. Protein sequence: CASTKQGGNEQFF. V and J are TRBV6-5 and TRBJ2-1; possible D gene TRBD1, 6 bases. The CDR3 covers 13 residues. Germline-derived CDR1 and CDR2 are MNHEY and SVGAGI. V lost 7 bases, J lost 6 bases, and 13 bases lay in between.